This T cell receptor (beta chain) originates from a study of blood T cells in healthy people across ages. Study results and limitations: With naive T cell percentage, TCR beta diversity showed a strong correlation.

With each sample, at least 5 micrograms of total RNA were extracted. A sample-barcoded 5' primer and a J-beta primer mix were used in a second PCR of roughly 6 to 11 cycles. TCRdb processed the 5' RACE reads anew with MiXCR; each CDR3 protein has one entry. Of some 780,000 distinct CDR3 sequences listed, about 61% were seen once; the top ten hold around a quarter. This clonotype was counted between two and nine times. Its antigen remains unidentified. The V gene end was trimmed by 6 bases and the J gene end by 6 bases; junction bases not matched to a gene: 3. The length of the CDR3 is 14 residues. CDR1 and CDR2 from the germline V gene are MNHEY and SMNVEV (reference sequence).

The clonotype comes from a man aged 35-49 years in good health. The material sequenced was blood. The V and J genes are TRBV27 and TRBJ1-6; 9 bases map to TRBD1. The CDR3, as DNA: TGTGCCAGCAGGGGGACAGGGAGTAATTCACCCCTCCACTTT. Protein product: CASRGTGSNSPLHF.